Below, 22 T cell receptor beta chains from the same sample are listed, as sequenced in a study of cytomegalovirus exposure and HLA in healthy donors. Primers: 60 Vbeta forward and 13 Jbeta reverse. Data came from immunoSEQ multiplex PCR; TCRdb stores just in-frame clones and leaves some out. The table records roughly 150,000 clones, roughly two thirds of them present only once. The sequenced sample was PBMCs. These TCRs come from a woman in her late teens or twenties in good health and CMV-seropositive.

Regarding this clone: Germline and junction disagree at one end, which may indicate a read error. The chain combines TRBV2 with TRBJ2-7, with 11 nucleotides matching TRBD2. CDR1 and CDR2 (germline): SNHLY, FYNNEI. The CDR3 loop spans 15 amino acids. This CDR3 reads CASRETSGGYYEQYF. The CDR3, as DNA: TGTGCTAGCAGGGAAACTAGCGGGGGATACTACGAGCAGTACTTC.

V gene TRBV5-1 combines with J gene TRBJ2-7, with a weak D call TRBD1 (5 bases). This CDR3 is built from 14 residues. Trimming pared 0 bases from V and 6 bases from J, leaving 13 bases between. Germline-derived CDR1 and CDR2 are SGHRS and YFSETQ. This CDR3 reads CASSLGGRVTEQYF. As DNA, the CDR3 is TGCGCCAGCAGCTTGGGCGGCAGGGTGACCGAGCAGTACTTC.

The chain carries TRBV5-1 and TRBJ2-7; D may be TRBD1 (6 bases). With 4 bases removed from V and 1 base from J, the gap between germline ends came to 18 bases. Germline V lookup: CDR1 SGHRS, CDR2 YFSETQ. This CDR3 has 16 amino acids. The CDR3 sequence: CASSLGYRVYSYEQYF. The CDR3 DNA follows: TGCGCCAGCAGCCTCGGTTACAGGGTTTATTCCTACGAGCAGTACTTC.

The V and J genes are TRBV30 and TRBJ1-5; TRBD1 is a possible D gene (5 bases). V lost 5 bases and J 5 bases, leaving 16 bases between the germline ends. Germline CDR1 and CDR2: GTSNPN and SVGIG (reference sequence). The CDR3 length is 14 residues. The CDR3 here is CAWGALTTDQPQHF. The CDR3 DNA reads TGTGCCTGGGGGGCACTTACTACAGATCAGCCCCAGCATTTT.

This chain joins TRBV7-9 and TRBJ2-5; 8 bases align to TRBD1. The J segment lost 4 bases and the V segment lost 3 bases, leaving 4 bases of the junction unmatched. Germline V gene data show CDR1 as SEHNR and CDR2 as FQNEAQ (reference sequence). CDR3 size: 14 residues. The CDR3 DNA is TGTGCCAGCAGCTTGCAGGGGGCGCGAGAGACCCAGTACTTC. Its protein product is CASSLQGARETQYF.

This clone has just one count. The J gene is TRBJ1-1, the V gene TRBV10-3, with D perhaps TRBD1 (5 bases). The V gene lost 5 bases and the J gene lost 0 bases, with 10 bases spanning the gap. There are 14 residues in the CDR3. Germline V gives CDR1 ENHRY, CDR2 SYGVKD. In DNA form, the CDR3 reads TGTGCCATCAGTACAGGAGAAATGAACACTGAAGCTTTCTTT. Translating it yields CAISTGEMNTEAFF.

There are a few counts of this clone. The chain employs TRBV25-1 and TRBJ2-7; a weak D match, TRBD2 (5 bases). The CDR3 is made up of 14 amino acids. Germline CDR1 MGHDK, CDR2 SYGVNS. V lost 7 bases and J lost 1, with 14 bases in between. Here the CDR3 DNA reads TGTGCCAGCACCAGGACGGACTTATCCTACGAGCAGTACTTC. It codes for CASTRTDLSYEQYF.

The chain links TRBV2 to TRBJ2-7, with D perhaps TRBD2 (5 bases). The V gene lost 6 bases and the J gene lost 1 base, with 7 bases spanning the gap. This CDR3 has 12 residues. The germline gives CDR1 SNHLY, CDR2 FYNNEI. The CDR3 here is CASSGVSYEQYF. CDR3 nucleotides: TGTGCCAGCAGCGGGGTTTCCTACGAGCAGTACTTC.

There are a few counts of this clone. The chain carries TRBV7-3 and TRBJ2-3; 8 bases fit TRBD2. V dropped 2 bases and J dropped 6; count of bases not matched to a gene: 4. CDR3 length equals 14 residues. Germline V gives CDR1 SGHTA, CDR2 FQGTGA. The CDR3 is CASSLGGGRDTQYF. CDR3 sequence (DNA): TGTGCCAGCAGCTTAGGCGGGGGGCGGGATACGCAGTATTTT.

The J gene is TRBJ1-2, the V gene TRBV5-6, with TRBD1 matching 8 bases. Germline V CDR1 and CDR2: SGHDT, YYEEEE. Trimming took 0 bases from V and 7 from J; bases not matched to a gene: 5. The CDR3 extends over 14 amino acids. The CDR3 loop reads CASSLVGTGFGYTF. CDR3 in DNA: TGTGCCAGCAGCTTGGTTGGGACAGGATTTGGCTACACCTTC.

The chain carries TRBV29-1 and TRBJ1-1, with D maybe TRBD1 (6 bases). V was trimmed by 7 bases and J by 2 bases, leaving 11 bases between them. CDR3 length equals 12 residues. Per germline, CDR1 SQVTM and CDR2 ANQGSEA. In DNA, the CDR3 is TGCAGCGGGAACAGGGCCAACACTGAAGCTTTCTTT. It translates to CSGNRANTEAFF.

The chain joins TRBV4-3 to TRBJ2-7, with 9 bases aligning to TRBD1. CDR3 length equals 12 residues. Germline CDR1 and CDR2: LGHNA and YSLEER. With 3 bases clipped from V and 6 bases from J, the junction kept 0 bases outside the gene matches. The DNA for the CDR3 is TGCGCCAGCAGCCAGACAGGGGGCGAGCAGTACTTC. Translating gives CASSQTGGEQYF.

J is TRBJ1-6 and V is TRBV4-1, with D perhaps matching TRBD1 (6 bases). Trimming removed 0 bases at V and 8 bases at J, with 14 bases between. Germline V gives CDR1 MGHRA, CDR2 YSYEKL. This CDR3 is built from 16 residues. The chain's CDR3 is CASSQDGTPGDSPLHF. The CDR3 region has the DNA TGCGCCAGCAGCCAAGACGGGACCCCAGGGGATTCACCCCTCCACTTT.

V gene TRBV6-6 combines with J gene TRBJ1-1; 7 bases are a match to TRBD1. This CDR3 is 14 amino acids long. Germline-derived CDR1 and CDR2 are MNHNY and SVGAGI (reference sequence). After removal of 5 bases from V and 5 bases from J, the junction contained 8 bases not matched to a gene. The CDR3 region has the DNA TGTGCCAGCAGTCCCCCTTCAGGGGGGACTGAAGCTTTCTTT. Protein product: CASSPPSGGTEAFF.

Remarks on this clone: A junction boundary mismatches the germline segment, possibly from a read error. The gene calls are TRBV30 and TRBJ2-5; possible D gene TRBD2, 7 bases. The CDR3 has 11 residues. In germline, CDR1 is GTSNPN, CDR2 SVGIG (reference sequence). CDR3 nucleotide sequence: TGTGCCTGCCTGGGGGGGCCCTCCATCCACTTC. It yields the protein CACLGGPSIHF.

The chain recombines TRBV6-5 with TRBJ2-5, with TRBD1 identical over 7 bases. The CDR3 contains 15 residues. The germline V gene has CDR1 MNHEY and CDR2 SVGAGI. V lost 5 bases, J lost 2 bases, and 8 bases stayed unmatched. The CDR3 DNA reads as TGTGCCAGCAGTAAGGGACAGCGATTTCAAGAGACCCAGTACTTC. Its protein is CASSKGQRFQETQYF.

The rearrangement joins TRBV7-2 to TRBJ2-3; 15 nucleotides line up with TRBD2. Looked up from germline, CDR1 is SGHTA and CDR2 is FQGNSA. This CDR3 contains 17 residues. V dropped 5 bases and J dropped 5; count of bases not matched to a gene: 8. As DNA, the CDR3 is TGTGCCAGCAGCCCTAGTGCGGGACTAGCGGGGGGAGATACGCAGTATTTT. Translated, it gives CASSPSAGLAGGDTQYF.

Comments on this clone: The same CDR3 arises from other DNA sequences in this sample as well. DNA of the CDR3: TGCGCCAGCAGCCAAGATGGGCAGGGCTGGTTCTTC. This translates into CASSQDGQGWFF. The chain couples TRBV4-3 to TRBJ2-1; D may be TRBD1 (5 bases). Trimming removed 0 bases from V and 15 bases from J, with 12 bases in between. From germline, CDR1 is LGHNA and CDR2 YSLEER. This CDR3 is 12 amino acids long.

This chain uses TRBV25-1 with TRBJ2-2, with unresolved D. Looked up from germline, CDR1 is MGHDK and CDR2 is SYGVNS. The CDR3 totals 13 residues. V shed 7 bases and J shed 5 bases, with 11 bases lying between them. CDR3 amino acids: CASTPERTGELFF. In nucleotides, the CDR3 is TGTGCCAGCACCCCTGAGAGGACCGGGGAGCTGTTTTTT.

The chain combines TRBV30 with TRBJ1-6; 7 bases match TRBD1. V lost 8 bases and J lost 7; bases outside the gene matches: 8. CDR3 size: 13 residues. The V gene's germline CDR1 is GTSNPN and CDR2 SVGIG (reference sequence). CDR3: CAGTGAPNSPLHF. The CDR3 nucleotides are TGTGCCGGTACAGGGGCGCCCAATTCACCCCTCCACTTT. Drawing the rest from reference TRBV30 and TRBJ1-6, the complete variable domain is SQTIHQWPATLVQPVGSPLSLECTVEGTSNPNLYWYRQAAGRGLQLLFYSVGIGQISSEVPQNLSASRPQDRQFILSSKKLLLSDSGFYLCAGTGAPNSPLHFGNGTRLTVT.

The DNA for the CDR3 is TGTGCCAGCAGCTTCATGGGCGCGACTGAAGCTTTCTTT. Amino acids: CASSFMGATEAFF. J is TRBJ1-1 and V is TRBV7-2; no clear D. With 3 bases removed from V and 5 bases from J, the gap between germline ends came to 10 bases. Looked up from germline, CDR1 is SGHTA and CDR2 is FQGNSA. This CDR3 has 13 amino acids. The variable domain in full, with the rest retrieved from reference TRBV7-2 and TRBJ1-1, is GAGVSQSPSNKVTEKGKDVELRCDPISGHTALYWYRQSLGQGLEFLIYFQGNSAPDKSGLPSDRFSAERTGGSVSTLTIQRTQQEDSAVYLCASSFMGATEAFFGQGTRLTVV.

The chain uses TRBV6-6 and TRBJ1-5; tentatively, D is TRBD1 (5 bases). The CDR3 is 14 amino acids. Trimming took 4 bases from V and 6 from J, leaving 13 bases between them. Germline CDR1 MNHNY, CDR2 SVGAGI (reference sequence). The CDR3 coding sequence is TGTGCCAGCAGTTTCCACCAGCAGGGTCAGCCCCAGCATTTT. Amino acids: CASSFHQQGQPQHF.